This T cell receptor (beta chain) was retrieved from a study of CD8 T cells in ankylosing spondylitis. Study-level points and caveats: Some motif variants had been reported before (in reactive arthritis synovial fluid and blood). The study identified a TCR beta motif of roughly eight highly homologous variants that appeared characteristic of ankylosing spondylitis blood.

Using quantitative 5'-RACE with molecular barcodes, the authors made TCR beta libraries. TCRdb recomputed calls from the 5' RACE reads with MiXCR, one row per CDR3 protein. This sample carries 150,000 to 200,000 distinct CDR3 sequences, about 17% of them seen once, and the ten largest clones take about 8%. V lost 5 bases, J lost 7 bases, and 4 bases stayed unmatched. The CDR3 is 12 amino acids. From germline, CDR1 is DFQATT and CDR2 SNEGSKA (reference sequence). This clonotype was detected ten times or more. Antigen specificity is unknown. The receptor was isolated from a male donor with ankylosing spondylitis or in good health (not recorded which). The V and J genes are TRBV20-1 and TRBJ1-2, with 10 bases aligning to TRBD1. Material: blood, either unsorted or a sorted T cell fraction (not recorded which). CDR3 DNA: TGCAGTGCTTTCGACAGGGGGCTTGGCTACACCTTC. Encoded protein: CSAFDRGLGYTF.